This is a list of T cell receptor beta chains from one sample in a study of blood T cell repertoires in COVID-19. TCRdb's table, derived via immunoSEQ multiplex PCR, lists solely in-frame clones and lacks some. Of under 500,000 clones in the sample, about 85% were seen once. Sequences were obtained from PBMCs or T cells enriched from blood (not recorded which). These receptors were taken from a woman aged 18-35 years with acute COVID-19. The CDR3 runs from the conserved cysteine through the conserved F or W. A D gene is named only where the DNA matches it firmly. Some rows mark clone size as missing; the rest say once, few, many or name a class of expanded clone.

v_call	clone_size	j_call	d_call	cdr3_aa	cdr3_nt
TRBV7-2	-	TRBJ2-1	TRBD2	CASSPGLAEVNEQFF	TGTGCCAGCAGCCCGGGACTAGCGGAAGTCAATGAGCAGTTCTTC
TRBV3-1/TRBV3-2	-	TRBJ2-1	-	CASSLINEQFF	TGTGCCAGCAGCCTCATTAATGAGCAGTTCTTC
TRBV3-1/TRBV3-2	once	TRBJ2-7	-	CASSQDQTGTEQYF	TGTGCCAGCAGCCAAGACCAGACAGGGACTGAGCAGTACTTC
TRBV6-1	-	TRBJ1-3	TRBD1	CASSVRTGRDGNTIYF	TGTGCCAGCAGTGTCCGGACAGGAAGGGATGGAAACACCATATATTTT
TRBV5-5	-	TRBJ2-5	-	CASSLDRVHETQYF	TGTGCCAGCAGCTTGGACAGGGTACATGAGACCCAGTACTTC
TRBV19	-	TRBJ1-1	TRBD1	CASRRDSLMNTEAFF	TGTGCCAGTAGGAGGGACAGCCTCATGAACACTGAAGCTTTCTTT
TRBV5-1	-	TRBJ2-7	-	CASRDSNSYEQYF	TGCGCCAGCAGGGACAGCAACTCCTACGAGCAGTACTTC
TRBV6-5	-	TRBJ1-1	-	CASNRVEADTEAFF	TGTGCCAGCAACCGTGTTGAGGCGGACACTGAAGCTTTCTTT
TRBV10-1	-	TRBJ1-5	TRBD1	CASSEKQLQGMCGQPQHF	TGCGCCAGCAGTGAAAAACAATTACAGGGGATGTGCGGTCAGCCCCAGCATTTT
TRBV15	-	TRBJ2-5	-	CATSRPGETQYF	TGTGCCACCAGCAGGCCAGGGGAGACCCAGTACTTC
TRBV18	-	TRBJ2-7	TRBD1	CASSPERGPYEQYF	TGTGCCAGCTCCCCCGAAAGGGGGCCCTACGAGCAGTACTTC
TRBV9	-	TRBJ2-3	TRBD1	CASSVAKGQGSTDTQYF	TGTGCCAGCAGCGTAGCGAAGGGACAGGGGAGCACAGATACGCAGTATTTT
TRBV18	-	TRBJ2-3	TRBD1	CASSLGTGDPTDTQYF	TGTGCCAGCTCACTCGGGACAGGGGACCCCACAGATACGCAGTATTTT
TRBV5-1	-	TRBJ1-2	-	CASSLAEAGSYGYTF	TGCGCCAGCAGCTTGGCGGAGGCCGGGAGCTATGGCTACACCTTC
TRBV29-1	few	TRBJ2-7	-	CSVETGTYEQYF	TGCAGCGTGGAGACAGGTACCTACGAGCAGTACTTC
TRBV5-1	-	TRBJ1-1	-	CASSSNSGAFF	TGCGCCAGCAGCTCCAACTCAGGAGCTTTCTTT
TRBV6-5	-	TRBJ2-7	-	CASSSFYEQYF	TGTGCCAGCAGTTCCTTCTACGAGCAGTACTTC
TRBV2	-	TRBJ1-4	-	CASRELTATNEKLFF	TGTGCCAGCAGGGAATTGACAGCAACTAATGAAAAACTGTTTTTT
TRBV16	-	TRBJ1-4	-	CASSQSGTYFEKLFF	TGTGCCAGCAGCCAATCGGGGACTTATTTTGAAAAACTGTTTTTT
TRBV18	-	TRBJ2-3	-	CASSPLGETSTDTQYF	TGTGCCAGCTCACCCCTCGGGGAGACTAGCACAGATACGCAGTATTTT